This T cell receptor beta chain derives from a study of blood T cell repertoires in COVID-19 (dated by TCRdb to about 2020). In the study overall: The collaborator samples originated in the United States, Italy and Spain and spanned the acute and convalescent phases of COVID-19. The prospective study material was composed of cDNA or gDNA derived from T cells, B-cell-depleted T cells, or PBMCs. The dataset comprised deeply sampled blood TCRbeta repertoires from subjects exposed to, actively infected with, or recovered from COVID-19. The repertoires were released in a freely available public database meant as a resource for research on the immune response to SARS-CoV-2. Samples were obtained from the ongoing ImmuneRACE study (first 160 participants) and from approximately 1,200 subjects provided by 6 global collaborators. The sample metadata nearly always contained a de-identified subject ID, COVID-19 status, age in years and sex. Where available, HLA class I and class II types were taken from metadata supplied by the sample provider and were not determined by assay-based typing.

A remark on this clone: The specificity of this receptor is unknown. Base qualities are not at hand, and no much larger clone is one base apart.

TCRbeta CDR3 regions were amplified from genomic DNA using the immunoSEQ Assay, a bias-controlled multiplex PCR. In the authors' own workflow: Within the assay, amplification of reference gene primers was used to estimate how many nucleated cells each sample contained. Sequence reads were collapsed and filtered to measure the absolute abundance of every unique TCRbeta CDR3 rearrangement. For each sample, productive Simpson clonality was calculated as the square root of Simpson's diversity index across productive rearrangements. This is the immuneACCESS table as TCRdb keeps it, with only in-frame sequences that have V and J called. A part of the clones is gone; compared with another copy, unresolved V genes explain less than half, and the rest is unexplained. The D gene and trimming were derived from the DNA, and the V and J assignments and clone size from that table. The table for this sample lists under 200,000 clones; 80% to 90% of them were counted only once. The top ten clones comprise 10% of the sample.

At one collaborating source in Seattle, patients were enrolled during active infection and were followed longitudinally through the course of disease. Whole blood was collected in K2EDTA tubes by collaborating institutions according to the institutions' own protocols. For TCRbeta analysis, collaborators shipped samples in one of three forms: frozen whole blood, isolated PBMCs, or DNA extracted from either of those sample types. General findings and caveats noted by the study authors: The quantity of clinical and demographic metadata differed by source and by participant and was supplied without curation.

Germline trimming: 6 bases from V, 3 bases from J; junction bases outside gene matches: 8. As encoded in the germline V gene (reference sequence), CDR1 is SGHNT while CDR2 is YYREEE. From cysteine to phenylalanine, the CDR3 is 14 amino acids long. Of all the DNA, just the CDR3 is kept, 42 bases in frame from base 1. The chain is assembled from TRBV5-4 and TRBJ2-7; the central 8 bases match TRBD1. What was sequenced was peripheral blood. The TCR sequence derives from a woman in her seventies with COVID-19, enrolled during active disease. Read as DNA, the sequence is TGTGCCAGCACCCCCGGCACAGGGGGCTACGAGCAGTACTTC. Translated, it gives CASTPGTGGYEQYF.